This T cell receptor (beta chain) stems from a study of shared T cell receptors in the human thymus. The CDR3 is made up of 18 amino acids. CDR1 and CDR2 (germline): SGHDT, YYEEEE. V lost 3 bases to trimming and J lost 3 bases; unmatched junction nucleotides: 16. Data came from immunoSEQ multiplex PCR; TCRdb stores just in-frame clones and leaves some out. The sample carries hundreds of thousands of clones, 80% to 90% recorded once. Another study also made use of these data, one on human thymus T cells. That investigation notes: Across thymic and blood repertoires, the usage of V and J genes appeared to be biased.

Specimen: thymocytes. The chain joins TRBV5-6 to TRBJ2-3, with TRBD2 identical over 7 bases. This TCR derives from a girl less than two years old with a congenital heart defect. The CDR3 DNA reads TGTGCCAGCAGCTCGGACGCGGGGGATAATAGGGTTACAGATACGCAGTATTTT. It is translated as CASSSDAGDNRVTDTQYF.